Listed below are T cell receptor beta chains from one sample, sequenced in a study of blood T cell repertoires in COVID-19. Data came from immunoSEQ multiplex PCR; TCRdb stores just in-frame clones and leaves some out. The data show about 360,000 clones, around 87% seen once. Sequencing input: peripheral blood. These receptors originate from a human donor in a cohort sampled during active COVID-19. CDR3s include the opening cysteine and the closing phenylalanine or tryptophan. The order of the fields is J gene, clone size, D gene, V gene, CDR3 protein, CDR3 DNA. A D gene is named only where the DNA matches it firmly. The listing skips clone size in some rows; elsewhere it reads once, few, many or a size class.

j_gene: TRBJ2-7; abundance: -; d_gene: TRBD1; v_gene: TRBV30; CDR3aa: CAWRKRRDREHEQYF; CDR3nt: TGTGCCTGGAGAAAACGGCGGGACAGGGAGCACGAGCAGTACTTC
j_gene: TRBJ1-2; abundance: few; d_gene: -; v_gene: TRBV30; CDR3aa: CAWSGGLGMNYGYTF; CDR3nt: TGTGCCTGGAGTGGGGGCTTGGGGATGAACTATGGCTACACCTTC
j_gene: TRBJ2-2; abundance: -; d_gene: -; v_gene: TRBV10-3; CDR3aa: CAISAGTGELFF; CDR3nt: TGTGCCATCAGTGCGGGCACCGGGGAGCTGTTTTTT
j_gene: TRBJ2-1; abundance: -; d_gene: TRBD2; v_gene: TRBV7-2; CDR3aa: CASSSGLAADNEQFF; CDR3nt: TGTGCCAGCAGCTCGGGACTAGCGGCTGACAATGAGCAGTTCTTC
j_gene: TRBJ2-2; abundance: once; d_gene: -; v_gene: TRBV11-3; CDR3aa: CASSLDGQGLTGELFF; CDR3nt: TGTGCCAGCAGCTTAGATGGGCAGGGACTCACCGGGGAGCTGTTTTTT
j_gene: TRBJ2-7; abundance: -; d_gene: -; v_gene: TRBV5-1; CDR3aa: CASSLVGGQSEQYF; CDR3nt: TGCGCCAGCAGCTTGGTGGGAGGACAATCCGAGCAGTACTTC
j_gene: TRBJ2-1; abundance: -; d_gene: -; v_gene: TRBV5-1; CDR3aa: CASSLGLAHFNNEQFF; CDR3nt: TGCGCCAGCAGCTTGGGGCTAGCACACTTCAACAATGAGCAGTTCTTC
j_gene: TRBJ1-1; abundance: once; d_gene: -; v_gene: TRBV9; CDR3aa: CASGRRAETLNTEAFF; CDR3nt: TGTGCCAGCGGGAGGAGGGCCGAAACTTTGAACACTGAAGCTTTCTTT
j_gene: TRBJ2-3; abundance: -; d_gene: TRBD1; v_gene: TRBV15; CDR3aa: CATKRDRATDTQYF; CDR3nt: TGTGCCACCAAACGGGACAGGGCCACAGATACGCAGTATTTT
j_gene: TRBJ2-4; abundance: few; d_gene: TRBD2; v_gene: TRBV18; CDR3aa: CASSAAGGYGNIQYF; CDR3nt: TGTGCCAGCTCAGCAGCGGGAGGGTACGGAAACATTCAGTACTTC
j_gene: TRBJ1-5; abundance: -; d_gene: -; v_gene: TRBV6-1; CDR3aa: CASSETTTEYSNQPQHF; CDR3nt: TGTGCCAGCAGTGAAACTACAACTGAGTATAGCAATCAGCCCCAGCATTTT
j_gene: TRBJ2-1; abundance: -; d_gene: TRBD2; v_gene: TRBV7-9; CDR3aa: CASSLAILARRDEQFF; CDR3nt: TGTGCCAGCAGCTTAGCTATACTAGCGAGGCGCGATGAGCAGTTCTTC
j_gene: TRBJ2-3; abundance: -; d_gene: -; v_gene: TRBV6-1; CDR3aa: CAIRGGTGPTDTQYF; CDR3nt: TGTGCCATCAGAGGCGGGACCGGACCCACAGATACGCAGTATTTT
j_gene: TRBJ2-3; abundance: -; d_gene: -; v_gene: TRBV12-3/TRBV12-4; CDR3aa: CASSWGDRQYF; CDR3nt: TGTGCCAGCAGTTGGGGGGACAGGCAGTATTTT
j_gene: TRBJ2-1; abundance: -; d_gene: -; v_gene: TRBV2; CDR3aa: CASRANYNEQFF; CDR3nt: TGTGCCAGCAGAGCTAATTACAATGAGCAGTTCTTC
j_gene: TRBJ2-1; abundance: -; d_gene: TRBD2; v_gene: TRBV19; CDR3aa: CASSIARLAGSYNEQFF; CDR3nt: TGTGCCAGTAGTATTGCCCGACTAGCGGGCTCCTACAATGAGCAGTTCTTC
j_gene: TRBJ1-5; abundance: once; d_gene: -; v_gene: TRBV6-6; CDR3aa: CASSSPGGEQPQHF; CDR3nt: TGTGCCAGCAGCTCCCCCGGGGGAGAACAGCCCCAGCATTTT
j_gene: TRBJ2-7; abundance: -; d_gene: -; v_gene: TRBV18; CDR3aa: CASSPTLAPDEQYF; CDR3nt: TGTGCCAGCTCACCGACCCTAGCTCCGGACGAGCAGTACTTC
j_gene: TRBJ2-2; abundance: -; d_gene: TRBD2; v_gene: TRBV7-3; CDR3aa: CASSLILAGEKWNTGELFF; CDR3nt: TGTGCCAGCAGCTTAATACTAGCGGGAGAGAAATGGAACACCGGGGAGCTGTTTTTT
j_gene: TRBJ2-3; abundance: -; d_gene: TRBD2; v_gene: TRBV7-7; CDR3aa: CASSLSGVEDTQYF; CDR3nt: TGTGCTAGCAGCCTTAGCGGGGTCGAAGATACGCAGTATTTT
j_gene: TRBJ2-7; abundance: -; d_gene: -; v_gene: TRBV18; CDR3aa: CASSPTDIRSYEQYF; CDR3nt: TGTGCCAGCTCACCGACGGACATACGATCCTACGAGCAGTACTTC
j_gene: TRBJ2-1; abundance: -; d_gene: -; v_gene: TRBV6-1; CDR3aa: CASSELTSRSEQFF; CDR3nt: TGTGCCAGCAGTGAACTGACTAGTAGAAGTGAGCAGTTCTTC
j_gene: TRBJ2-3; abundance: -; d_gene: -; v_gene: TRBV19; CDR3aa: CASTTGPEDTDTQYF; CDR3nt: TGTGCCAGTACCACAGGGCCTGAGGACACAGATACGCAGTATTTT
j_gene: TRBJ2-5; abundance: -; d_gene: -; v_gene: TRBV5-4; CDR3aa: CASSLDGGPQETQYF; CDR3nt: TGTGCCAGCAGCTTGGACGGGGGGCCCCAAGAGACCCAGTACTTC
j_gene: TRBJ2-3; abundance: -; d_gene: -; v_gene: TRBV5-4; CDR3aa: CASSPGAAPTDTQYF; CDR3nt: TGTGCCAGCAGCCCAGGGGCGGCCCCCACAGATACGCAGTATTTT
j_gene: TRBJ1-1; abundance: -; d_gene: -; v_gene: TRBV6-4; CDR3aa: CASSSDRNTEAFF; CDR3nt: TGTGCCAGCAGTTCGGACAGGAACACTGAAGCTTTCTTT
j_gene: TRBJ2-1; abundance: -; d_gene: -; v_gene: TRBV7-8; CDR3aa: CASSSSSSRGNEQFF; CDR3nt: TGTGCCAGCAGCTCCTCGAGCTCCCGAGGGAATGAGCAGTTCTTC
j_gene: TRBJ1-3; abundance: -; d_gene: -; v_gene: TRBV5-1; CDR3aa: CASPRELSGNTIYF; CDR3nt: TGCGCCAGCCCCAGGGAACTTTCTGGAAACACCATATATTTT
j_gene: TRBJ2-1; abundance: -; d_gene: TRBD1; v_gene: TRBV5-6; CDR3aa: CASTSGGEQFF; CDR3nt: TGTGCCAGCACTTCAGGGGGTGAGCAGTTCTTC
j_gene: TRBJ2-7; abundance: -; d_gene: TRBD2; v_gene: TRBV9; CDR3aa: CASSELAGGDEQYF; CDR3nt: TGTGCCAGCAGCGAACTAGCGGGAGGAGACGAGCAGTACTTC
j_gene: TRBJ1-1; abundance: -; d_gene: -; v_gene: TRBV5-1; CDR3aa: CASSLSALRADTEAFF; CDR3nt: TGCGCCAGCAGCTTAAGCGCCTTGCGGGCGGACACTGAAGCTTTCTTT
j_gene: TRBJ2-5; abundance: -; d_gene: -; v_gene: TRBV29-1; CDR3aa: CSGATGPGETQYF; CDR3nt: TGCAGCGGGGCTACAGGGCCGGGGGAGACCCAGTACTTC